Listed here are 10 T cell receptor beta chains from one sample, sequenced in a study of shared clonotypes between healthy human individuals. Some clones are missing from TCRdb's copy, which holds only in-frame ones; the method was immunoSEQ multiplex PCR. The data hold over a million clones, with roughly 96% observed a single time. Sequencing used naive CD4+ T cells sorted from blood. Subset reported: CD45RA+ positively selected. All receptors derive from a man aged 25-45 years in good health.

The chain couples TRBV29-1 to TRBJ2-1, with 12 bases aligning to TRBD2. J gave up 6 bases and V 7 bases, and 13 bases lay outside the gene matches. Germline lookup yields CDR1 SQVTM and CDR2 ANQGSEA. This CDR3 contains 16 residues. The CDR3 DNA is TGCAGCGCCTGGAGGACTAGCGGGGACCCGGGCAATGAGCAGTTCTTC. Encoded protein: CSAWRTSGDPGNEQFF.

The V and J genes are TRBV7-6 and TRBJ2-1, with 10 bases aligning to TRBD1. V was clipped by 5 bases and J by 4 bases; unmatched bases: 8. CDR1 SGHVS and CDR2 FNYEAQ come from the germline V gene. This CDR3 has 16 residues. The CDR3 spells CASSTLTGGGYNEQFF. CDR3 nucleotide sequence: TGTGCCAGCAGCACCCTGACAGGGGGCGGTTACAATGAGCAGTTCTTC.

The chain couples TRBV9 to TRBJ2-2, with D possibly matching TRBD2 (6 bases). Germline V gives CDR1 SGDLS, CDR2 YYNGEE. Trimming left V 1 base short and J 2 bases short, with 12 bases between. The CDR3 spans 16 residues. This CDR3 is CASSVITSPNTGELFF. The CDR3 DNA reads as TGTGCCAGCAGCGTAATTACTAGCCCCAACACCGGGGAGCTGTTTTTT.

The chain uses TRBV6-1 and TRBJ2-7, with 8 bases fitting TRBD1. The V segment lost 1 base and the J segment 6 bases; nucleotides outside the gene matches: 5. Germline CDR1 and CDR2: MNHNS and SASEGT. The CDR3 loop spans 14 amino acids. CDR3 region: CASSEDGTGGEQYF. The CDR3 DNA reads as TGTGCCAGCAGTGAAGATGGGACAGGAGGCGAGCAGTACTTC.

The J gene is TRBJ1-2, the V gene TRBV28; no definite D call. The CDR3 runs 12 residues. Germline V gives CDR1 MDHEN, CDR2 SYDVKM. The V end lost 7 bases, the J end lost 4 bases, and 10 bases lay between the germline ends. The CDR3 sequence: CASTTRTYGYTF. CDR3 nucleotides: TGTGCCAGCACCACCCGGACCTATGGCTACACCTTC.

The chain recombines TRBV6-1 with TRBJ2-7; D possibly corresponds to TRBD2 (5 bases). Trimming pared 1 base from V and 3 bases from J, leaving 10 bases between. CDR1 and CDR2 (germline): MNHNS, SASEGT. The CDR3 length is 14 residues. For the CDR3, the DNA is TGTGCCAGCAGTGAAGAGCCCCGGGACTACGAGCAGTACTTC. Protein product: CASSEEPRDYEQYF.

This clone was detected once. The chain joins TRBV30 to TRBJ2-7; D is possibly TRBD1 (5 bases). This CDR3 has 14 amino acids. Trimming cost V 0 bases and J 4 bases, with 13 bases left between them. CDR1 GTSNPN and CDR2 SVGIG come from the germline V gene (reference sequence). CDR3 in amino acids: CAWSVPWGKYEQYF. CDR3 nucleotides: TGTGCCTGGAGTGTACCCTGGGGCAAGTACGAGCAGTACTTC.

The gene calls are TRBV28 and TRBJ2-7; 8 bases align to TRBD1. After removal of 2 bases from V and 2 bases from J, the junction contained 8 bases not matched to a gene. This CDR3 comprises 16 residues. Per germline, CDR1 MDHEN and CDR2 SYDVKM. The CDR3 DNA is TGTGCCAGCAGTTTAAAGGCGGGACAGGCAACCTACGAGCAGTACTTC. It yields the protein CASSLKAGQATYEQYF.

The V gene is TRBV6-1, the J gene TRBJ1-2, with TRBD1 identical over 7 bases. Per the germline V gene, CDR1 is MNHNS and CDR2 is SASEGT. J gave up 4 bases and V 4 bases, and 6 bases lay outside the gene matches. The CDR3 runs 14 residues. This chain's CDR3 is CASSVDRAIYGYTF. The DNA for the CDR3 is TGTGCCAGCAGTGTAGACAGGGCGATCTATGGCTACACCTTC.

J is TRBJ2-3 and V is TRBV6-1; D tentatively reads TRBD1 or TRBD2 (5 bases each). CDR3 length: 15 amino acids. V was pared by 6 bases and J by 0 bases, with 13 bases between. Germline V gene sequence: CDR1 MNHNS, CDR2 SASEGT. The CDR3 spells CASRRGAASTDTQYF. The CDR3 nucleotides read TGTGCCAGCAGGAGGGGCGCCGCTAGCACAGATACGCAGTATTTT.